A selection of T cell receptor beta chains follows, all from one sample in a study of shared clonotypes between healthy human individuals. The data were produced by immunoSEQ multiplex PCR, yet TCRdb's version contains in-frame clones alone and is incomplete. The sample lists about 820,000 clones, 80% to 95% seen once, with about 25% in the top ten. Source material: naive CD8+ T cells sorted from blood. The origin of the receptors is a man between 25 and 39 years old in good health. Each CDR3 is given with its conserved first and last residue. The D gene is left open where the match is weak. The listing skips clone size in some rows; elsewhere it reads once, few, many or a size class.

cdr3_length: 18; d_call: TRBD2; v_call: TRBV11-2; clone_size: once; j_call: TRBJ2-1; cdr3_nt: TGTGCCAGCAGCTTCGGGACCATAGCGGGAGGGCCCTACAATGAGCAGTTCTTC; cdr3_aa: CASSFGTIAGGPYNEQFF
cdr3_length: 17; d_call: TRBD2; v_call: TRBV7-2; clone_size: -; j_call: TRBJ2-1; cdr3_nt: TGTGCCAGCAGCTTACCACCTTTAGCGGGAGCTGGGATTGAGCAGTTCTTC; cdr3_aa: CASSLPPLAGAGIEQFF
cdr3_length: 15; d_call: -; v_call: TRBV14; clone_size: -; j_call: TRBJ2-7; cdr3_nt: TGTGCCAGCAGCCAATCGGGCTTCCCCTCCTACGAGCAGTACTTC; cdr3_aa: CASSQSGFPSYEQYF
cdr3_length: 15; d_call: TRBD1; v_call: TRBV19; clone_size: -; j_call: TRBJ2-5; cdr3_nt: TGTGCCAGTAGTTCGGACAGGGGGCTGGACGAGACCCAGTACTTC; cdr3_aa: CASSSDRGLDETQYF
cdr3_length: 13; d_call: -; v_call: TRBV5-1; clone_size: once; j_call: TRBJ2-1; cdr3_nt: TGCGCCAGCAGCCCGGCTGGATCGCATGAGCAGTTCTTC; cdr3_aa: CASSPAGSHEQFF
cdr3_length: 15; d_call: TRBD1; v_call: TRBV5-6; clone_size: -; j_call: TRBJ1-2; cdr3_nt: TGTGCCAGCCTTCCGGACAGGTTATATAACTATGGCTACACCTTC; cdr3_aa: CASLPDRLYNYGYTF
cdr3_length: 18; d_call: TRBD1; v_call: TRBV10-3; clone_size: once; j_call: TRBJ2-5; cdr3_nt: TGTGCCATCAGTGAGTCGATTGATTGGGCCAGGGGGCCGGAGACCCAGTACTTC; cdr3_aa: CAISESIDWARGPETQYF
cdr3_length: 11; d_call: -; v_call: TRBV2; clone_size: -; j_call: TRBJ1-2; cdr3_nt: TGTGCCAGCAGAGGCGAATATGGCTACACCTTC; cdr3_aa: CASRGEYGYTF
cdr3_length: 17; d_call: TRBD2; v_call: TRBV5-6; clone_size: -; j_call: TRBJ2-5; cdr3_nt: TGTGCCAGCAGCGCATGGACTAGCGGTACAGGCCGAGAGACCCAGTACTTC; cdr3_aa: CASSAWTSGTGRETQYF
cdr3_length: 15; d_call: TRBD1; v_call: TRBV19; clone_size: -; j_call: TRBJ1-1; cdr3_nt: TGTGCCAGTAGTATTGGACAGGGGCTAGGGACTGAAGCTTTCTTT; cdr3_aa: CASSIGQGLGTEAFF
cdr3_length: 14; d_call: -; v_call: TRBV7-9; clone_size: -; j_call: TRBJ1-1; cdr3_nt: TGTGCCAGCAGCTTTAGGGTAGTCGGCACTGAAGCTTTCTTT; cdr3_aa: CASSFRVVGTEAFF
cdr3_length: 13; d_call: -; v_call: TRBV27; clone_size: -; j_call: TRBJ2-1; cdr3_nt: TGTGCCAGCAAAACCGGACAAAACAATGAGCAGTTCTTC; cdr3_aa: CASKTGQNNEQFF
cdr3_length: 17; d_call: -; v_call: TRBV19; clone_size: -; j_call: TRBJ1-5; cdr3_nt: TGTGCCAGTAGTATTATCTCAGGAGAGGATAGCAATCAGCCCCAGCATTTT; cdr3_aa: CASSIISGEDSNQPQHF
cdr3_length: 17; d_call: -; v_call: TRBV21-1; clone_size: -; j_call: TRBJ2-1; cdr3_nt: TGTGCCAGCAGCACCCACCCCGGCATACCTATCTACAATGAGCAGTTCTTC; cdr3_aa: CASSTHPGIPIYNEQFF
cdr3_length: 16; d_call: TRBD2; v_call: TRBV10-1; clone_size: -; j_call: TRBJ2-1; cdr3_nt: TGCGCCAGCAGTGTTGCTAGCGGGTACGGTTCCAATGAGCAGTTCTTC; cdr3_aa: CASSVASGYGSNEQFF
cdr3_length: 15; d_call: -; v_call: TRBV7-9; clone_size: -; j_call: TRBJ2-6; cdr3_nt: TGTGCCAGCAGCTTAGAATCCTCTGGGGCCAACGTCCTGACTTTC; cdr3_aa: CASSLESSGANVLTF
cdr3_length: 15; d_call: TRBD1; v_call: TRBV27; clone_size: -; j_call: TRBJ2-1; cdr3_nt: TGTGCCAGCCAATCGAGGACAGGGGGCTACAATGAGCAGTTCTTC; cdr3_aa: CASQSRTGGYNEQFF
cdr3_length: 14; d_call: TRBD2; v_call: TRBV28; clone_size: -; j_call: TRBJ2-3; cdr3_nt: TGTGCCAGCACTTACCAACTAGCGTCGGATACGCAGTATTTT; cdr3_aa: CASTYQLASDTQYF
cdr3_length: 13; d_call: -; v_call: TRBV10-1; clone_size: -; j_call: TRBJ2-7; cdr3_nt: TGCGCCAGCAGTGACGTTTCGGGATACGAGCAGTACTTC; cdr3_aa: CASSDVSGYEQYF
cdr3_length: 15; d_call: TRBD1; v_call: TRBV7-8; clone_size: -; j_call: TRBJ1-5; cdr3_nt: TGTGCCAGCAGCTTAGGTGGACAGGGCAATCAGCCCCAGCATTTT; cdr3_aa: CASSLGGQGNQPQHF
cdr3_length: 15; d_call: TRBD1; v_call: TRBV28; clone_size: -; j_call: TRBJ1-4; cdr3_nt: TGTGCCAGCAGTTTACAGACAGGGGGACTGGAAAAACTGTTTTTT; cdr3_aa: CASSLQTGGLEKLFF
cdr3_length: 14; d_call: -; v_call: TRBV6-1; clone_size: -; j_call: TRBJ2-4; cdr3_nt: TGTGCCAGCACCGAACTACGGGGAGAGGACATTCAGTACTTC; cdr3_aa: CASTELRGEDIQYF
cdr3_length: 16; d_call: TRBD2; v_call: TRBV23-1; clone_size: -; j_call: TRBJ2-7; cdr3_nt: TGCGCCAGCAGGCCCGGGACTAGCTCGTTGGGCTACGAGCAGTACTTC; cdr3_aa: CASRPGTSSLGYEQYF
cdr3_length: 14; d_call: -; v_call: TRBV29-1; clone_size: -; j_call: TRBJ2-1; cdr3_nt: TGCAGCGTTGAACTCGCGGAGTCCTACAATGAGCAGTTCTTC; cdr3_aa: CSVELAESYNEQFF
cdr3_length: 16; d_call: -; v_call: TRBV4-1; clone_size: -; j_call: TRBJ2-1; cdr3_nt: TGCGCCAGCAGCCAAGCCCTGGGCGGCTCCTACAATGAGCAGTTCTTC; cdr3_aa: CASSQALGGSYNEQFF
cdr3_length: 15; d_call: -; v_call: TRBV6-5; clone_size: -; j_call: TRBJ1-3; cdr3_nt: TGTGCCAGCAGTCCTCAGGGAAGCTCTGGAAACACCATATATTTT; cdr3_aa: CASSPQGSSGNTIYF
cdr3_length: 18; d_call: -; v_call: TRBV27; clone_size: -; j_call: TRBJ2-6; cdr3_nt: TGTGCCAGCGGATACTACAGCTTCTCTGGATCTGGGGCCAACGTCCTGACTTTC; cdr3_aa: CASGYYSFSGSGANVLTF
cdr3_length: 14; d_call: -; v_call: TRBV4-3; clone_size: -; j_call: TRBJ2-1; cdr3_nt: TGCGCCAGCAGCCAAGATCGGACGTTGGGTGAGCAGTTCTTC; cdr3_aa: CASSQDRTLGEQFF
cdr3_length: 15; d_call: -; v_call: TRBV7-9; clone_size: -; j_call: TRBJ1-4; cdr3_nt: TGTGCCAGCAGCTTAGGCCCAGGGCAGACTGAAAAACTGTTTTTT; cdr3_aa: CASSLGPGQTEKLFF
cdr3_length: 13; d_call: -; v_call: TRBV15; clone_size: -; j_call: TRBJ2-3; cdr3_nt: TGTGCCACCAGCAAAAGGGATACAGATACGCAGTATTTT; cdr3_aa: CATSKRDTDTQYF
cdr3_length: 15; d_call: TRBD1; v_call: TRBV10-3; clone_size: -; j_call: TRBJ2-7; cdr3_nt: TGTGCCATCAGGGAAGACAGGGAAAGTACCTACGAGCAGTACTTC; cdr3_aa: CAIREDRESTYEQYF
cdr3_length: 21; d_call: TRBD2; v_call: TRBV5-1; clone_size: once; j_call: TRBJ2-2; cdr3_nt: TGCGCCAGCAGCTTGATAGGTGTTTTGGGGCTAGCGGGGAACGACACCGGGGAGCTGTTTTTT; cdr3_aa: CASSLIGVLGLAGNDTGELFF
cdr3_length: 17; d_call: TRBD2; v_call: TRBV5-4; clone_size: -; j_call: TRBJ2-7; cdr3_nt: TGTGCCAGCAGCTTTGACGCCCAGGGACTAGCTTTTTACGAGCAGTACTTC; cdr3_aa: CASSFDAQGLAFYEQYF
cdr3_length: 15; d_call: -; v_call: TRBV9; clone_size: -; j_call: TRBJ2-7; cdr3_nt: TGTGCCAGCAGCGTAGGAGAAGGGACAACCTACGAGCAGTACTTC; cdr3_aa: CASSVGEGTTYEQYF
cdr3_length: 13; d_call: -; v_call: TRBV5-1; clone_size: -; j_call: TRBJ2-7; cdr3_nt: TGCGCCAGCAGCTTGGGACAGTTCGACGAGCAGTACTTC; cdr3_aa: CASSLGQFDEQYF
cdr3_length: 12; d_call: -; v_call: TRBV5-4; clone_size: -; j_call: TRBJ2-7; cdr3_nt: TGTGCCAGCAGCTTGGACAGAGGCGAGCAGTACTTC; cdr3_aa: CASSLDRGEQYF
cdr3_length: 17; d_call: -; v_call: TRBV11-3; clone_size: -; j_call: TRBJ2-3; cdr3_nt: TGTGCCAGCAGCCCCCATGGGGCCTCTTCTAGCACAGATACGCAGTATTTT; cdr3_aa: CASSPHGASSSTDTQYF
cdr3_length: 13; d_call: TRBD1; v_call: TRBV27; clone_size: -; j_call: TRBJ2-5; cdr3_nt: TGTGCCAGTAAAGACAGGGTTGGGGAGACCCAGTACTTC; cdr3_aa: CASKDRVGETQYF